Included here is one TCR beta chain sequence, with context. These data come from a study of T cell responses to AZD1222 COVID-19 vaccine. Sequencing was performed with immunoSEQ multiplex PCR; in TCRdb, only in-frame clones are kept and a portion is missing. The sample has 150,000 to 200,000 clones; 92% are singletons. This sequence was found in an adult in good health. This sample comprised peripheral blood, obtained on day 0 of AZD1222 vaccination.

The CDR3 DNA reads TGTGCCAGTAGGGGAAGGAACAAGGCCGGGGAGCTGTTTTTT. The encoded protein is CASRGRNKAGELFF. The chain carries TRBV19 and TRBJ2-2; D is unclear. Trimming removed 6 bases from V and 6 bases from J, with 14 bases in between. This CDR3 comprises 14 residues. Germline CDR1 LNHDA, CDR2 SQIVND (reference sequence).